A selection of T cell receptor beta chains follows, all from one sample in a study of CD8 T cells in ankylosing spondylitis. TCRdb processed the 5' RACE reads anew with MiXCR; each CDR3 protein has one entry. The sample holds about 750,000 distinct CDR3 sequences, 15% to 20% seen once. Material: blood, either unsorted or a sorted T cell fraction (not recorded which). These receptors were obtained from a male donor with ankylosing spondylitis. Both conserved end residues are part of each CDR3. Each record gives: CDR3 length, V gene, J gene, D gene, CDR3 protein. The D gene is left open where the match is weak.

>15|TRBV6-1|TRBJ2-6|-
CAAGEGGSGANVLTF
>12|TRBV6-6|TRBJ2-7|TRBD2
CASSYEKRDMTF
>11|TRBV27|TRBJ1-2|-
CASSKGNGYTF
>17|TRBV5-6|TRBJ2-7|TRBD2
CASSLTTGGPRSYEQYF
>16|TRBV29-1|TRBJ2-3|-
CSVELTDTLPADTQYF
>14|TRBV4-2|TRBJ1-4|-
CASSQEGDFEKLFF
>11|TRBV5-1|TRBJ2-1|-
CASSFQVEQFF
>15|TRBV6-1|TRBJ1-1|-
CASINRDPGNTEAFF
>15|TRBV6-1|TRBJ1-5|TRBD1
CASSSTGGTYQPQHF
>14|TRBV20-1|TRBJ2-1|TRBD2
CSASREVGYNEQFF
>17|TRBV16|TRBJ1-2|TRBD1
CASSQSEGAGGRYGYTF
>13|TRBV3-1|TRBJ2-7|-
CASSQRGLGEQYF
>15|TRBV4-2|TRBJ2-7|TRBD2
CASSQGSGSIYEQYF
>16|TRBV12-3/TRBV12-4|TRBJ2-5|TRBD2
CASSLVSSGGQETQYF
>16|TRBV6-5|TRBJ2-3|-
CASSYEAGPSTDMQYF
>21|TRBV11-2|TRBJ2-1|TRBD2
CASSLEPRGLAGTDSYNEQFF
>17|TRBV7-6|TRBJ2-2|TRBD2
CASSLASSGRRTGELFF
>12|TRBV7-9|TRBJ1-6|-
CASSAGTLEQHF
>15|TRBV6-1|TRBJ2-2|-
CASSEGFVRAGELFF
>14|TRBV4-3|TRBJ2-2|-
CASSQVGATGELFF
>15|TRBV20-1|TRBJ2-1|-
CSASPVPAGHNEQFF
>13|TRBV20-1|TRBJ2-7|-
CSASFGGSYEQYF
>15|TRBV7-2|TRBJ2-1|-
CASTPPNHIGNEQFF
>17|TRBV7-6|TRBJ2-1|-
CASSLGGGTANYNEQFF
>14|TRBV29-1|TRBJ2-3|-
CSVAHGSGADTQYF
>14|TRBV28|TRBJ2-1|TRBD1
CASSLRTGRHEQFF
>15|TRBV5-1|TRBJ2-7|-
CASSPSAGSSYEQYF
>15|TRBV6-2/TRBV6-3|TRBJ2-1|TRBD2
CASSATSGRYNEQFF
>16|TRBV20-1|TRBJ1-4|-
CSARDEAEATNEKLFF
>17|TRBV7-2|TRBJ2-3|TRBD2
CASSSALAGGGTDTQYF
>17|TRBV29-1|TRBJ2-3|TRBD2
CSHRGGAAREGLNTQYF
>13|TRBV29-1|TRBJ2-7|-
CSVGGALTYEQYF
>13|TRBV7-3|TRBJ1-1|TRBD1
CASSLSGQAEAFF
>15|TRBV12-3/TRBV12-4|TRBJ2-7|TRBD2
CASSFWASGAYEQYF
>14|TRBV29-1|TRBJ2-4|-
CSVEGGLAKNIQYF
>15|TRBV20-1|TRBJ1-5|TRBD1
CSALRGGTENQPQNF
>14|TRBV29-1|TRBJ2-6|-
CSVKGLPDSSVLTF
>15|TRBV12-3/TRBV12-4|TRBJ1-1|-
CASTLGAALNTEAFF
>17|TRBV7-3|TRBJ1-4|-
CASSQLKVGGWGEKLFF
>18|TRBV7-8|TRBJ1-5|TRBD1
CASSTRTGEWDSNQPQHF
>14|TRBV3-1|TRBJ2-7|TRBD1
CASSSGTGVYEQYF
>15|TRBV9|TRBJ2-5|-
CASSPWWGVQETQYF
>15|TRBV5-5|TRBJ2-2|-
CASSLAGGWAGELFF
>17|TRBV7-2|TRBJ2-1|-
CASSLGKGRGEYNEQFF
>16|TRBV6-1|TRBJ2-5|-
CASSPGRVLGVLTQYF
>13|TRBV18|TRBJ2-3|-
CASSPQEGDTQYF
>16|TRBV11-3|TRBJ2-1|-
CASSLVPVLGNDEQFF
>16|TRBV3-1|TRBJ1-4|TRBD1
CASRRGTAVREEKLFF
>13|TRBV5-1|TRBJ2-1|TRBD1
CASSLEGAHKQFF
>14|TRBV10-3|TRBJ2-1|TRBD2
CAISASGAYNEQFF